The 18 T cell receptor beta chains given below trace back to one sample, sequenced in a study of T cells in Graves' hyperthyroidism and ophthalmopathy. Amplification of TCR beta CDR3 regions was performed using RNA transcripts as template. Carried out on the TCR CDR3, a first-round RT-PCR used the HTBI primer set. TCRdb itself ran the multiplex PCR reads through MiXCR, one entry per CDR3 protein. The table shows fewer than 300,000 distinct CDR3 sequences, with about 25% occurring only once. Material for sequencing was blood. The source is a middle-aged man with Graves' hyperthyroidism that later progressed to Graves' ophthalmopathy.

Here the CDR3 DNA reads TGTGCCAGCAGTTTAAGTGTAGGCCATTCCGCCTACGAGCAGTACTTC. Its protein is CASSLSVGHSAYEQYF. This sequence joins TRBV27 and TRBJ2-7; D gene uncertain. This CDR3 is 16 amino acids long. V was cut by 2 bases and J by 2 bases, with 16 bases left in between. Germline lookup yields CDR1 MNHEY and CDR2 SMNVEV (reference sequence).

This clonotype was seen repeatedly, ten times or more. This chain joins TRBV18 and TRBJ1-2; D remains unclear. Germline V gives CDR1 KGHSH, CDR2 LQKENI. Trimming took off 2 bases at V and 4 bases at J, with 17 bases between the two ends. The CDR3 has 16 residues. DNA of the CDR3: TGTGCCAGCTCACCATGGCCCCTTGAGGGTACCTATGGCTACACCTTC. This codes for CASSPWPLEGTYGYTF.

In this sample, this clonotype turned up many times. The CDR3 sequence: CASSLRDTAAKNIQYF. The CDR3 bases are TGTGCCAGCAGCTTGAGGGACACAGCAGCCAAAAACATTCAGTACTTC. The chain uses TRBV5-6 and TRBJ2-4; the D gene is possibly TRBD1 (6 bases). The CDR3 has 16 residues. The ends were cut back, 1 base at V and 0 bases at J, with 11 bases in the middle. Germline V gives CDR1 SGHDT, CDR2 YYEEEE. Supplemented by reference TRBV5-6 and TRBJ2-4, the full variable domain reads DAGVTQSPTHLIKTRGQQVTLRCSPKSGHDTVSWYQQALGQGPQFIFQYYEEEERQRGNFPDRFSGHQFPNYSSELNVNALLLGDSALYLCASSLRDTAAKNIQYFGAGTRLSVL.

The DNA for the CDR3 is TGTGCCAGCTCACCCGGGACAGGGGGCAGAAACACCATATATTTT. Protein: CASSPGTGGRNTIYF. This chain joins TRBV18 and TRBJ1-3; TRBD1 matches at 12 bases. Germline loops: CDR1 KGHSH, CDR2 LQKENI. J lost 5 bases, V lost 3 bases, and 2 bases had no gene match. The CDR3 loop spans 15 amino acids.

This clonotype was found many times. The chain has TRBV14 and TRBJ1-2; no firm D call. The CDR3 loop spans 15 amino acids. The ends were cut back, 3 bases at V and 0 bases at J, with 11 bases in the middle. Germline V gene data show CDR1 as SGHDN and CDR2 as FVKESK. The CDR3 spells CASSQRRASNYGYTF. CDR3 sequence (DNA): TGTGCCAGCAGCCAGAGGAGGGCCTCTAACTATGGCTACACCTTC. The full variable domain, rest sourced from reference TRBV14 and TRBJ1-2, is EAGVTQFPSHSVIEKGQTVTLRCDPISGHDNLYWYRRVMGKEIKFLLHFVKESKQDESGMPNNRFLAERTGGTYSTLKVQPAELEDSGVYFCASSQRRASNYGYTFGSGTRLTVV.

This clonotype has only a few counts. The genes are TRBV11-2 and TRBJ2-2, with 13 bases identical to TRBD2. V lost 5 bases, J lost 4 bases, and 7 bases stayed unmatched. Germline V gene sequence: CDR1 SGHAT, CDR2 FQNNGV. This CDR3 comprises 17 residues. CDR3: CASSPLRLAGGTGELFF. The CDR3 DNA is TGTGCCAGCAGCCCTCTCCGACTAGCGGGAGGCACCGGGGAGCTGTTTTTT. Looking up the rest from reference TRBV11-2 and TRBJ2-2 gives the full variable domain: EAGVAQSPRYKIIEKRQSVAFWCNPISGHATLYWYQQILGQGPKLLIQFQNNGVVDDSQLPKDRFSAERLKGVDSTLKIQPAKLEDSAVYLCASSPLRLAGGTGELFFGEGSRLTVL.

In its sample, this clonotype was seen once. The chain has TRBV6-1 and TRBJ1-5; 7 bases are shared with TRBD1. The CDR3 runs to 19 residues. Trimming at V came to 6 bases and at J to 1 base, leaving 18 bases not matched to a gene. Germline V lookup: CDR1 MNHNS, CDR2 SASEGT. CDR3 protein: CASSEYVTGRRWSNQPQHF. CDR3 bases: TGTGCCAGCAGCGAATATGTGACAGGGCGAAGGTGGAGCAATCAGCCCCAGCATTTT.

The chain joins TRBV12-3 or TRBV12-4 to TRBJ1-1; 7 bases are shared with TRBD1. The CDR3 runs 13 residues. V shed 1 base and J 6 bases; nucleotides not matched to a gene: 2. The CDR3 DNA reads TGTGCCAGCAGTTTAGGGGACAGTCCTGAAGCTTTCTTT. Translation gives CASSLGDSPEAFF.

This clonotype was seen repeatedly, ten times or more. The chain is built from TRBV6-2 or TRBV6-3 and TRBJ1-5; tentative D call: TRBD1 (6 bases). This CDR3 contains 18 residues. V was trimmed by 7 bases and J by 3 bases, leaving 25 bases between them. The V gene's germline CDR1 is MNHEY and CDR2 SVGEGT. This chain's CDR3 is CASTKGRSGGPLNQPQHF. The CDR3 nucleotides read TGTGCCAGCACAAAGGGGCGATCGGGGGGCCCACTCAATCAGCCCCAGCATTTT.

This clonotype has a count of ten or more. The chain combines TRBV5-1 with TRBJ1-2; 8 nucleotides align to TRBD1. The V gene end was trimmed by 4 bases and the J gene end by 7 bases; junction bases not matched to a gene: 9. CDR3 length: 14 residues. Per germline, CDR1 SGHRS and CDR2 YFSETQ. The CDR3 sequence: CASSNGRGQIGYTF. The CDR3 DNA sequence: TGCGCCAGCAGCAACGGCAGGGGGCAAATTGGCTACACCTTC.

This clonotype appeared many times. The rearrangement joins TRBV27 to TRBJ1-5; D perhaps matches TRBD1 (5 bases). The germline gives CDR1 MNHEY, CDR2 SMNVEV (reference sequence). The CDR3 covers 13 residues. The ends were cut back, 4 bases at V and 11 bases at J, with 15 bases in the middle. In DNA, the CDR3 is TGTGCCAGCAGTTCACAGGACGGGATGGCCCAGCATTTT. Encoded protein: CASSSQDGMAQHF.

The chain is built from TRBV6-1 and TRBJ2-7; D call uncertain. The V end lost 6 bases, the J end lost 2 bases, and 14 bases lay between the germline ends. Germline CDR1 is MNHNS and CDR2 is SASEGT. This CDR3 contains 14 residues. Written as DNA, the CDR3 is TGTGCCAGCAGCGGATGGACGGTAGCCTACGAGCAGTACTTC. Translating it yields CASSGWTVAYEQYF.

This clonotype was found many times. This sequence joins TRBV7-9 and TRBJ2-7; no firm D call. This CDR3 region has 14 residues. The germline V gene encodes CDR1 SEHNR and CDR2 FQNEAQ (reference sequence). V was trimmed by 0 bases and J by 3 bases, leaving 9 bases between them. The CDR3 reads CASSLAPTDYEQYF. The CDR3 bases are TGTGCCAGCAGCTTAGCCCCCACGGACTACGAGCAGTACTTC.

This clonotype has a count of ten or more. This rearrangement joins TRBV6-1 to TRBJ2-2; D might be TRBD1 (5 bases). The V gene's germline CDR1 is MNHNS and CDR2 SASEGT. The CDR3 runs 15 residues. Trimming took 4 bases from V and 5 from J, leaving 14 bases between them. The CDR3: CASSAMQGGTGELFF. CDR3 nucleotide sequence: TGTGCCAGCAGTGCTATGCAGGGTGGGACCGGGGAGCTGTTTTTT.

Only a few counts were recorded for this clonotype. The gene calls are TRBV18 and TRBJ2-7, with D perhaps given as TRBD1 or TRBD2 (6 bases each). V lost 2 bases and J lost 2, with 22 bases in between. In germline, CDR1 is KGHSH, CDR2 LQKENI. This CDR3 has 18 residues. Here the CDR3 reads CASSPATGGRALTYEQYF. The CDR3 nucleotides are TGTGCCAGCTCACCAGCCACCGGGGGCAGGGCCCTTACCTACGAGCAGTACTTC.

This clonotype was counted ten times or more. This chain links TRBV10-1 with TRBJ1-3; weak D call: TRBD1 (5 bases). This CDR3 has 13 residues. Per the germline V gene, CDR1 is WNHNN and CDR2 is SYGVQD (reference sequence). V was pared by 5 bases and J by 4 bases, with 9 bases between. The CDR3 loop is CASSRTIGNTIYF. CDR3 nucleotides: TGCGCCAGCAGTCGGACAATCGGAAACACCATATATTTT.

This clonotype was seen at least ten times. The chain is built from TRBV19 and TRBJ1-6, with unresolved D. V dropped 9 bases and J dropped 0 bases, with 21 bases sitting between them. CDR3 length: 18 amino acids. CDR1 LNHDA and CDR2 SQIVND come from the germline V gene (reference sequence). Here the CDR3 reads CASQKWSTRSSYNSPLHF. Written as DNA, the CDR3 is TGTGCCAGCCAAAAATGGTCTACACGGAGCTCCTATAATTCACCCCTCCACTTT.

This clonotype has ten or more counts. This chain links TRBV15 with TRBJ2-2; D perhaps matches TRBD2 (7 bases). V lost 1 base and J 0 bases, leaving 12 bases between the germline ends. Germline values: CDR1 LNHNV, CDR2 YYDKDF (reference sequence). The CDR3 is made up of 17 amino acids. CDR3 DNA sequence: TGTGCCACCAGCAGAGCTAGGGGGGGTACGAACACCGGGGAGCTGTTTTTT. Its protein is CATSRARGGTNTGELFF.